Listed below are T cell receptor beta chains from one sample, sequenced in a study of OX40 agonist ivuxolimab in advanced cancers. This table comes from immunoSEQ multiplex PCR, and its TCRdb copy is limited to in-frame clones, with some not included. The table shows 90,000 to 100,000 clones, with 75% to 95% occurring only once. The starting material was CD4+ or CD8+ T cells sorted from blood, obtained in a trial of the OX40 agonist ivuxolimab. The receptor source for this set is an adult with an advanced solid tumor such as melanoma, head and neck, liver or kidney cancer. Each CDR3 is given with its conserved first and last residue. A D gene is named only where the DNA matches it firmly. A clone size is listed for some rows: how often the clone was seen (once, few, many), or a class if it is expanded.

>TRBJ2-5|TRBD1|TRBV7-2|NA
TGTGCCAGCAGCACCAGGGGGCTTGGGACCCAGTACTTC
CASSTRGLGTQYF
>TRBJ1-1|NA|TRBV27|once
TGTGCCAGCAGTCCCTTAGGGAACACTGAAGCTTTCTTT
CASSPLGNTEAFF
>TRBJ2-3|TRBD1|TRBV28|NA
TGTGCCAGCAGTGCTCAGACAGGGTTCGTCACAGATACGCAGTATTTT
CASSAQTGFVTDTQYF
>TRBJ2-1|NA|TRBV9|NA
TGTGCCAGCAGCGCAAGCTCCTACAATGAGCAGTTCTTC
CASSASSYNEQFF
>TRBJ1-2|NA|TRBV2|once
TGTGCCAGCAGTGGGTCCCAGGGGAGGCATGGCTACACCTTC
CASSGSQGRHGYTF
>TRBJ2-1|TRBD1|TRBV19|NA
TGTGCCAGTAGTATAGCCACGGGACAGGGCGATCGCAATGAGCAGTTCTTC
CASSIATGQGDRNEQFF
>TRBJ2-3|TRBD2|TRBV4-2|NA
TGTGCCAGCCGCGGACTAGCGGGTAGCACAGATACGCAGTATTTT
CASRGLAGSTDTQYF
>TRBJ2-7|NA|TRBV5-6|NA
TGTGCCAGCAGCTTTTACCAAGGCAGGGGCTACGAGCAGTACTTC
CASSFYQGRGYEQYF
>TRBJ2-3|NA|TRBV4-1|NA
TGCGCCAGCGGGGTTTGGGCGACGGCAGATACGCAGTATTTT
CASGVWATADTQYF
>TRBJ2-1|NA|TRBV21-1|NA
TGTGCCAGCAGCAAAATGTCCAGGGGGCAAGGTGAGCAGTTCTTC
CASSKMSRGQGEQFF
>TRBJ2-2|TRBD2|TRBV19|NA
TGTGCCAGTAGTACTAAACCTCCGGGACTAGTTATAACCGGGGAGCTGTTTTTT
CASSTKPPGLVITGELFF
>TRBJ2-5|NA|TRBV5-1|NA
TGCGCCAGCAGCTTCAGCCCCCAAGAGACCCAGTACTTC
CASSFSPQETQYF
>TRBJ1-4|NA|TRBV18|NA
TGTGCCAGCTCGCCTAGACCCCAGGGCAGTGAAAAACTGTTTTTT
CASSPRPQGSEKLFF
>TRBJ2-3|NA|TRBV12-2|NA
TGTGCAAGTCGCCAGAAGAGGGAATGGTGGTGCACAGATACGCAGTATTTT
CASRQKREWWCTDTQYF
>TRBJ2-5|NA|TRBV13|NA
TGTGCCAGCAGCTTAAGGGCTGGGGAGACCCAGTACTTC
CASSLRAGETQYF
>TRBJ2-7|NA|TRBV28|few
TGTGCCAGCAGGAAACAGGGCTACGAGCAGTACTTC
CASRKQGYEQYF
>TRBJ2-1|NA|TRBV4-3|NA
TGCGCCAGCAGCCAAGATAACACGCGGACAGCCTACAATGAGCAGTTCTTC
CASSQDNTRTAYNEQFF
>TRBJ1-6|NA|TRBV27|NA
TGTGCCAGCAGTTTCGGGCAAACAAATAATTCACCCCTCCACTTT
CASSFGQTNNSPLHF
>TRBJ2-7|TRBD2|TRBV30|NA
TGTGCCTGGAGTCCCCGGCTAGCGGGAGTAGAGCACTCCTACGAGCAGTACTTC
CAWSPRLAGVEHSYEQYF
>TRBJ2-2|NA|TRBV7-2|NA
TGTGCCAGCCGCACTACGAACACCGGGGAGCTGTTTTTT
CASRTTNTGELFF
>TRBJ2-7|TRBD2|TRBV6-5|NA
TGTGCCAGCTCCCGCGGGGGGCCGAGCTCCTACGAGCAGTACTTC
CASSRGGPSSYEQYF
>TRBJ2-1|NA|TRBV5-1|NA
TGCGCCAGCATCAACCGGGCCAGGGGGAGGAATGAGCAGTTCTTC
CASINRARGRNEQFF
>TRBJ1-4|NA|TRBV5-1|NA
TGCGCCAGCAGCTTGGACTGGGATGAAAAACTGTTTTTT
CASSLDWDEKLFF
>TRBJ2-5|NA|TRBV7-9|NA
TGTGCCAGCAGCTTAGTAGCGAATCAAGAGACCCAGTACTTC
CASSLVANQETQYF
>TRBJ2-1|NA|TRBV11-2|NA
TGTGCCAGCAGCTTAGCACGCTACAATGAGCAGTTCTTC
CASSLARYNEQFF
>TRBJ1-2|NA|TRBV7-8|NA
TGTGCCAGCAGCTCGGACATCTTGTATGGCTACACCTTC
CASSSDILYGYTF
>TRBJ2-5|NA|TRBV2|NA
TGTGCCAGCAGGGTTGGGGGGGCGCGGGAGACCCAGTACTTC
CASRVGGARETQYF
>TRBJ2-3|TRBD2|TRBV5-4|NA
TGTGCCAGCAGCTCCGCTAGCGGGAGGTCGGTAGATACGCAGTATTTT
CASSSASGRSVDTQYF